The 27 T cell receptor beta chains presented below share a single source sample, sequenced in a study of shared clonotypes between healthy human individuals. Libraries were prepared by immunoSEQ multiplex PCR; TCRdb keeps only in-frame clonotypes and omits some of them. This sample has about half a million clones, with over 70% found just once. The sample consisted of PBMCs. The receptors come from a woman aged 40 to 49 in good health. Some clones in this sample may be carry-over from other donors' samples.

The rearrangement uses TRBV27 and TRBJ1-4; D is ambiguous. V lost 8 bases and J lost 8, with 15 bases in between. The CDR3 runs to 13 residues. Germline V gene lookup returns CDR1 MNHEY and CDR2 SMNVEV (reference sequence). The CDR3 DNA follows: TGTGCCAGCCGTAATTTCCCGGGGGAAAAACTGTTTTTT. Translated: CASRNFPGEKLFF.

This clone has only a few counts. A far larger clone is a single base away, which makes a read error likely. The CDR3 region is CAVSGTSLGNEQFF. The CDR3 nucleotides read TGTGCCGTCAGCGGGACTAGCCTGGGCAATGAGCAGTTCTTC. The V and J genes are TRBV10-3 and TRBJ2-1, with 9 bases lining up with TRBD2. The CDR3 runs to 14 residues. CDR1 and CDR2 from the germline V gene are ENHRY and SYGVKD.

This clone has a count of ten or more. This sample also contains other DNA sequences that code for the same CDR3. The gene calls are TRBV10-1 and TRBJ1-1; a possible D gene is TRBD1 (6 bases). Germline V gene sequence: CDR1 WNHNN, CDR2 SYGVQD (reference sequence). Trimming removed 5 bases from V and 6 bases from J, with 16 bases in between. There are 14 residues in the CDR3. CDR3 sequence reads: CASSPTGGGAEAFF. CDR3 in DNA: TGCGCCAGCAGTCCGACAGGTGGGGGGGCTGAAGCTTTCTTT.

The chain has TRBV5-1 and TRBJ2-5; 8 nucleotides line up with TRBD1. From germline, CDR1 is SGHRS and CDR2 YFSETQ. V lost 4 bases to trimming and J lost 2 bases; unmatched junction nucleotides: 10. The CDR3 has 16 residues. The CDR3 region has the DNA TGCGCCAGCAGCGTACCTACTGGGACAGGACAAGAGACCCAGTACTTC. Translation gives CASSVPTGTGQETQYF.

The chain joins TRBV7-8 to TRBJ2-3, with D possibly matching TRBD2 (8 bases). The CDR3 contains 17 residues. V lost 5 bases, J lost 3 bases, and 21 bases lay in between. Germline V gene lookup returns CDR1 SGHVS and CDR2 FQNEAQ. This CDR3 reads CASSIQAGAGGTDTQYF. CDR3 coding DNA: TGTGCCAGCAGCATCCAAGCGGGAGCAGGGGGGACAGATACGCAGTATTTT.

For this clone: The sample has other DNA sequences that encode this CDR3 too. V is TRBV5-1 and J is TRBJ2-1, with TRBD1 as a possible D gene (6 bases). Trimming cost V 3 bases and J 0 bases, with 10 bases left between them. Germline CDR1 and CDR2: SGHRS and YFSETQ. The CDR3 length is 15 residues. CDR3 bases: TGCGCCAGCAGCTCAACAGGGAGCTCCTACAATGAGCAGTTCTTC. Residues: CASSSTGSSYNEQFF.

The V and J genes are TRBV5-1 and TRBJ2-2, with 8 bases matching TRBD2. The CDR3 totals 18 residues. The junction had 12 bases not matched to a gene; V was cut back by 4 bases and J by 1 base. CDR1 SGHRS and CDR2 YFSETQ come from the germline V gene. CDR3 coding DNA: TGCGCCAGCAGCCCGAGGATTATAGCGGGAAGGAACACCGGGGAGCTGTTTTTT. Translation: CASSPRIIAGRNTGELFF.

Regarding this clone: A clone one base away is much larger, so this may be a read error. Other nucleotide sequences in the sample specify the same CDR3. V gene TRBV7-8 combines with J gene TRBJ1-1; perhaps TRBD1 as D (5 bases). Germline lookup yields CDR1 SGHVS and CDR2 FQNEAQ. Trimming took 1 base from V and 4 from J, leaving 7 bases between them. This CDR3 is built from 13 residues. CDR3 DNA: TGTGCCAGCAGCTTAGAAAGGGGCACTGAAGCTTTCTTT. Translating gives CASSLERGTEAFF.

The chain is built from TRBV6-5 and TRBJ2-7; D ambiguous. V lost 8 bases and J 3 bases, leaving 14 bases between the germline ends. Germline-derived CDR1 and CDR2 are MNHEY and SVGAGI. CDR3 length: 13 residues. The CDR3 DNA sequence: TGTGCCAGCTCCACAGCGTTGGGCTACGAGCAGTACTTC. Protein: CASSTALGYEQYF.

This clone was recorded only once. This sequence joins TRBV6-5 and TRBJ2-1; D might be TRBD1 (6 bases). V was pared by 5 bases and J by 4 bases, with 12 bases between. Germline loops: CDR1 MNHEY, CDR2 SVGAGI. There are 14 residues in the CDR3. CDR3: CASSHLQGYNEQFF. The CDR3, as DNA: TGTGCCAGCAGTCACCTACAGGGATACAATGAGCAGTTCTTC.

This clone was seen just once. Written as DNA, the CDR3 is TGTGCCAGTAGTACCCCTGGGACTTCCTACGAGCAGTACTTC. Residues: CASSTPGTSYEQYF. The rearrangement uses TRBV19 and TRBJ2-7; possibly TRBD2 for D (6 bases). CDR3 length: 14 residues. CDR1 LNHDA and CDR2 SQIVND come from the germline V gene (reference sequence). V was cut by 4 bases and J by 1 base, with 11 bases left in between.

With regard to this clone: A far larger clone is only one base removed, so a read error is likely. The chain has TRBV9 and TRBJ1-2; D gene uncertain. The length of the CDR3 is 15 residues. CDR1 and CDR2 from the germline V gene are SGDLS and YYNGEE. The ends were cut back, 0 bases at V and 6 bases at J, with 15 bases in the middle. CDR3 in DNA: TGTGCCAGCAGCGTAGAGGGTGTGCTGGGCCATGGCTACACCTTC. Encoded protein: CASSVEGVLGHGYTF.

CDR3: CASSIAGTSTDTQYF. The CDR3 DNA sequence: TGTGCCAGTAGTATAGCGGGGACTAGCACAGATACGCAGTATTTT. The chain employs TRBV19 and TRBJ2-3; tentatively, D is TRBD2 (6 bases). The V end lost 1 base, the J end lost 0 bases, and 8 bases lay between the germline ends. CDR1 and CDR2 (germline): LNHDA, SQIVND (reference sequence). There are 15 residues in the CDR3.

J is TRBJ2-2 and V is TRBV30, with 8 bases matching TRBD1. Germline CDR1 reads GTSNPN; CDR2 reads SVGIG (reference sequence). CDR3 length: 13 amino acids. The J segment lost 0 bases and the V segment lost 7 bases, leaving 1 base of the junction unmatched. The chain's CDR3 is CASGQANTGELFF. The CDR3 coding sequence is TGTGCCTCGGGACAGGCGAACACCGGGGAGCTGTTTTTT. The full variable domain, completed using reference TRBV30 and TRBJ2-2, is SQTIHQWPATLVQPVGSPLSLECTVEGTSNPNLYWYRQAAGRGLQLLFYSVGIGQISSEVPQNLSASRPQDRQFILSSKKLLLSDSGFYLCASGQANTGELFFGEGSRLTVL.

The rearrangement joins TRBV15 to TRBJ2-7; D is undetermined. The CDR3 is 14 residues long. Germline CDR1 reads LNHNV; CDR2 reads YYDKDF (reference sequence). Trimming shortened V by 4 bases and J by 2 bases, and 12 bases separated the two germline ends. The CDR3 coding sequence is TGTGCCACCAGCACGCCCGACCGCCCCTACGAGCAGTACTTC. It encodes CATSTPDRPYEQYF.

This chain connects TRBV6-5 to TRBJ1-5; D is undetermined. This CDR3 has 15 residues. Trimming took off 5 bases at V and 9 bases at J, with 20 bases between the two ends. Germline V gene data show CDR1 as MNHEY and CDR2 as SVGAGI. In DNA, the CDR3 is TGTGCCAGCAGTCCCCGAGGAGGACCCGGTGGGCCCCAGCATTTT. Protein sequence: CASSPRGGPGGPQHF.

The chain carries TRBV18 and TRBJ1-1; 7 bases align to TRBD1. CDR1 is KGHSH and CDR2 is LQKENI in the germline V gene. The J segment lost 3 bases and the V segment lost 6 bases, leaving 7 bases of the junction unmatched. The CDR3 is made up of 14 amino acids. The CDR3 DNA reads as TGTGCCAGCTCCCAGGGGGACGTCGACACTGAAGCTTTCTTT. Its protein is CASSQGDVDTEAFF.

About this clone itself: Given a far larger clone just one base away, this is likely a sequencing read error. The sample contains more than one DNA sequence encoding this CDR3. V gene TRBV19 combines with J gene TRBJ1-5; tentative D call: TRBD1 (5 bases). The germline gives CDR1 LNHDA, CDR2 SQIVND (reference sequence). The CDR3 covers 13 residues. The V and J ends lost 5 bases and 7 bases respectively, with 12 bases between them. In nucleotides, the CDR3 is TGTGCCAGTAGTGCAGGGTGGAGGCAGCCCCAGCATTTT. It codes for CASSAGWRQPQHF.

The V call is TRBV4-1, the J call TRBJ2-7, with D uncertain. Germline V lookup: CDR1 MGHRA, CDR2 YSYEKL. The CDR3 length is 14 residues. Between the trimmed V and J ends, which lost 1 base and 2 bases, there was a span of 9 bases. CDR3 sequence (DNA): TGCGCCAGCAGCCAAGTTTCCCCAACCTACGAGCAGTACTTC. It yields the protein CASSQVSPTYEQYF.

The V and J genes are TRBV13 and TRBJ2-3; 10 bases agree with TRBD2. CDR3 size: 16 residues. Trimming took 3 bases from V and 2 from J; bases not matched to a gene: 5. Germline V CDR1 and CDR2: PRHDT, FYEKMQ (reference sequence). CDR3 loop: CASSFPSGRVTDTQYF. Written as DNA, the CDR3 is TGTGCCAGCAGCTTTCCTAGCGGGAGAGTCACAGATACGCAGTATTTT.

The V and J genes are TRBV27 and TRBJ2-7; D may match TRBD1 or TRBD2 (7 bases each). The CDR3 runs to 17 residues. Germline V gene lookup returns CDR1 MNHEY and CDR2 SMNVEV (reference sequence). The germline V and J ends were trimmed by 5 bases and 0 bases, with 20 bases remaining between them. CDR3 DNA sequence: TGTGCCAGCAGTGGCCATGAGCGGGGACAGAGCTCCTACGAGCAGTACTTC. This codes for CASSGHERGQSSYEQYF.

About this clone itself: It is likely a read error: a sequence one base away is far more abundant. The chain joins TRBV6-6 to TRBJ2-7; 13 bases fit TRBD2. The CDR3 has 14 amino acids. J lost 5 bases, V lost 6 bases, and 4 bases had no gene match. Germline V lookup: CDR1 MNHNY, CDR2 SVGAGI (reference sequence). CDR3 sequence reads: CASRWTSGRHEQYF. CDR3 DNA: TGTGCCAGCAGGTGGACTAGCGGGAGACACGAGCAGTACTTC.

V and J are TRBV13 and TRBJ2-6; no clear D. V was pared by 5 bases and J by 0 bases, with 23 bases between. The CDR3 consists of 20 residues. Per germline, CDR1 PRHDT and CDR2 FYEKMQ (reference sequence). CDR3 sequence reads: CASSPSRRLLFSSGANVLTF. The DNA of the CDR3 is TGTGCCAGCAGCCCCAGCAGACGGTTACTATTCAGCTCTGGGGCCAACGTCCTGACTTTC.

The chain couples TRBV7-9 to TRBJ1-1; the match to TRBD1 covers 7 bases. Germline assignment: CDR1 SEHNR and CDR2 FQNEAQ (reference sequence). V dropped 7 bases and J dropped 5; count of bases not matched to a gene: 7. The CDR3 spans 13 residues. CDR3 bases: TGTGCCAGCATCCAGGGGGGACGTACTGAAGCTTTCTTT. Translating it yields CASIQGGRTEAFF.

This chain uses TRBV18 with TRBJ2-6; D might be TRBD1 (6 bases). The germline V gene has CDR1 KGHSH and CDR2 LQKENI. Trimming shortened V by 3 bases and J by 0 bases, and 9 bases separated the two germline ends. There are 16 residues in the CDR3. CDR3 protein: CASSPRGGSGANVLTF. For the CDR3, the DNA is TGTGCCAGCTCACCGCGAGGGGGCTCTGGGGCCAACGTCCTGACTTTC.

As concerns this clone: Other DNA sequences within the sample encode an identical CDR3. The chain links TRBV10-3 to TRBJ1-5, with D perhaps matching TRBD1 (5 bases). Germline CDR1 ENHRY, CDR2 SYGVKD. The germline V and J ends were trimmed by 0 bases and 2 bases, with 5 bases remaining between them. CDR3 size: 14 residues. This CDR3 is CAISESGGNQPQHF. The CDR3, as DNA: TGTGCCATCAGTGAGTCGGGGGGCAATCAGCCCCAGCATTTT.

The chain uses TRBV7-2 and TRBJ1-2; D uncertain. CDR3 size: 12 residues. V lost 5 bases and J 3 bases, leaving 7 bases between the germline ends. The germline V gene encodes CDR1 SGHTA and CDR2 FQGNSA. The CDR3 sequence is CASSRRDYGYTF. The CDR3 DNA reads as TGTGCCAGCAGCCGACGGGACTATGGCTACACCTTC.